These 3 T cell receptor beta chains share one sample of origin, sequenced in a study of identical twins. Each CDR3 protein is one row after TCRdb ran MiXCR on the 5' RACE reads. This table has around 370,000 distinct CDR3 sequences, around 9.7% appearing once. The sample taken for sequencing was naive T cells sorted from blood. These receptors came from a woman aged 45 to 65 in good health.

On this clonotype itself: Compared with germline, one end of the junction differs, possibly owing to a read error. The chain uses TRBV5-1 and TRBJ2-1, with 10 bases lining up with TRBD2. The CDR3 sequence is 13 residues long. Germline lookup yields CDR1 SGHRS and CDR2 YFSETQ. In nucleotides, the CDR3 is TGCGCCAGCAGCCAAGTAGCGGGAGGTGAGCAGTTTTTC. Encoded protein: CASSQVAGGEQFF.

CDR3 sequence (DNA): TGTGCCAGCAGTGAAACATTATCGGGAGAAAAACTGTTTTTT. Protein: CASSETLSGEKLFF. The chain carries TRBV6-1 and TRBJ1-4, with D hard to call. CDR1 MNHNS and CDR2 SASEGT come from the germline V gene. The CDR3 sequence is 14 residues long. The V end lost 2 bases, the J end lost 8 bases, and 12 bases lay between the germline ends.

The chain's CDR3 is CASSYVLGGYEQFF. CDR3 in DNA: TGTGCCAGCAGTTATGTTCTGGGGGGTTATGAGCAGTTCTTC. The chain joins TRBV6-5 to TRBJ2-1, with D possibly matching TRBD2 (6 bases). Looked up from germline, CDR1 is MNHEY and CDR2 is SVGAGI. The V gene lost 3 bases and the J gene lost 8 bases, with 14 bases spanning the gap. CDR3 length equals 14 residues.